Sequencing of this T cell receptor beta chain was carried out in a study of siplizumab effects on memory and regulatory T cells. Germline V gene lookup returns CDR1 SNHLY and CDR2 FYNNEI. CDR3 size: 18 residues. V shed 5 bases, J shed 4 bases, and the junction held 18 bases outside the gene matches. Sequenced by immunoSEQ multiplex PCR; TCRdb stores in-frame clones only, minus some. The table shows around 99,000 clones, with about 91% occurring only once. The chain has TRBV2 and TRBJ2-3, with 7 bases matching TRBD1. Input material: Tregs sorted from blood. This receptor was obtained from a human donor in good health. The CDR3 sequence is CASSPRSRGRLAPDTQYF. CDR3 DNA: TGTGCCAGCAGTCCCCGATCTAGGGGGCGGCTGGCCCCAGATACGCAGTATTTT.